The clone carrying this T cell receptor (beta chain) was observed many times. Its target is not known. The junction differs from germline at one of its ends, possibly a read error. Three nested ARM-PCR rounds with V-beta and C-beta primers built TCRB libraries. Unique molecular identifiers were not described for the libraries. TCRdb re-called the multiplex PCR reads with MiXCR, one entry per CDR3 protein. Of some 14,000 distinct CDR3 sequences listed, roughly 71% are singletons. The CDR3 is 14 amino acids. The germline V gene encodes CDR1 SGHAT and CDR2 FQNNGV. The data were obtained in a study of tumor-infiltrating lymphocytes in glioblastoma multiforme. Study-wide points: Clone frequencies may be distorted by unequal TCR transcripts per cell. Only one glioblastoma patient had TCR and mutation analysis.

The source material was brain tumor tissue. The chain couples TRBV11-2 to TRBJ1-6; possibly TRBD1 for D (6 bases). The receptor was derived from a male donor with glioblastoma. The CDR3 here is CASSAGQYNSSLHF. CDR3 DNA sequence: TGTGCCAGCAGCGCCGGACAGTATAATTCATCCCTCCACTTT. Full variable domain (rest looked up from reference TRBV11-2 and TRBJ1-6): EAGVAQSPRYKIIEKRQSVAFWCNPISGHATLYWYQQILGQGPKLLIQFQNNGVVDDSQLPKDRFSAERLKGVDSTLKIQPAKLEDSAVYLCASSAGQYNSSLHFGNGTRLTVT.